The clone carrying this T cell receptor beta chain has only one observation. Authors' methods: Reference gene primer amplification gave estimated nucleated cell counts. Some clones are missing from TCRdb's copy, which holds only in-frame ones; the method was immunoSEQ multiplex PCR. V, J and clone size reflect that table, while D and trimming were determined from the DNA. The sample lists around 150,000 clones, about 90% occurring once. The CDR3 is made up of 13 amino acids. Germline CDR1 and CDR2: LNHDA and SQIVND (reference sequence). Trimming removed 6 bases at V and 3 bases at J, with 11 bases between. The sample is drawn from a study of blood T cell repertoires in COVID-19. Background on the study: From T cells, B-cell-depleted T cells, or PBMCs came the material, which was cDNA or gDNA.

This chain links TRBV19 with TRBJ2-5, with D possibly matching TRBD2 (6 bases). Input material: peripheral blood. The receptor's source is a woman aged 55-70 years with active or convalescent COVID-19. The CDR3 spells CASSREAEETQYF. CDR3 DNA sequence: TGTGCCAGTAGCAGGGAGGCGGAAGAGACCCAGTACTTC.